The rows below give T cell receptor beta chains drawn from one sample of a study of cytomegalovirus exposure and HLA in healthy donors. Method: immunoSEQ multiplex PCR; TCRdb's copy keeps in-frame clones and lacks some. The sample shows 150,000 to 200,000 clones, about 81% of them seen only once. Sequencing input: PBMCs. The receptors were sampled from a woman in her late teens or twenties in good health and CMV-seronegative. Each CDR3 is given without its conserved first and last residue.

V: TRBV19; length: 12; CDR3: ASSIKGAITEAF
V: TRBV13; length: 12; CDR3: ASSLGIANYGYT
V: TRBV4-2; length: 13; CDR3: ASSQDIQGNSPLH
V: TRBV18; length: 13; CDR3: ASSPKTDPSTEAF
V: TRBV7-8; length: 13; CDR3: ASSWDSTFGNTIY
V: TRBV7-3; length: 11; CDR3: ASSLGTNNEQF
V: TRBV28; length: 12; CDR3: ASSSAATGYGYT
V: TRBV2; length: 14; CDR3: ASRSALAGGPETQY
V: TRBV19; length: 16; CDR3: ASSIRRTSGGRTDTQY
V: TRBV11-2; length: 11; CDR3: ASSLDSPTGQF
V: TRBV6-6; length: 8; CDR3: ASSGVGYT
V: TRBV2; length: 12; CDR3: ASSLRQGNYGYT
V: TRBV29-1; length: 12; CDR3: SASEVQGATEAF
V: TRBV27; length: 11; CDR3: ASSLGRPDEQY
V: TRBV5-4; length: 11; CDR3: ASSLSWRAGEF
V: TRBV29-1; length: 9; CDR3: SGQLNYGYT
V: TRBV4-1; length: 12; CDR3: ASSPGQGNQPQH